The 9 T cell receptor beta chains listed next were all sequenced from one sample in a study of CD8 T cells in ankylosing spondylitis. TCRdb re-derived calls from the 5' RACE reads in MiXCR, one entry per CDR3 protein. The data show under 7,500 distinct CDR3 sequences, approximately 2.7% seen once. The specimen sequenced was blood, either unsorted or a sorted T cell fraction (not recorded which). These receptors were taken from a female donor with ankylosing spondylitis or in good health (not recorded which).

This clonotype was observed many times. V is TRBV9 and J is TRBJ2-3, with D perhaps matching TRBD1 or TRBD2 (5 bases each). The CDR3 contains 18 residues. Trimming removed 1 base from V and 0 bases from J, with 18 bases in between. Germline lookup yields CDR1 SGDLS and CDR2 YYNGEE. The CDR3 DNA follows: TGTGCCAGCAGCGTACCCGAAGGGGAGTCTACTAGCACAGATACGCAGTATTTT. It codes for CASSVPEGESTSTDTQYF. The whole variable domain, filled in from reference TRBV9 and TRBJ2-3, reads DSGVTQTPKHLITATGQRVTLRCSPRSGDLSVYWYQQSLDQGLQFLIQYYNGEERAKGNILERFSAQQFPDLHSELNLSSLELGDSALYFCASSVPEGESTSTDTQYFGPGTRLTVL.

In its sample, this clonotype was seen many times. This chain uses TRBV9 with TRBJ2-3, with 15 bases identical to TRBD2. Germline assignment: CDR1 SGDLS and CDR2 YYNGEE. The CDR3 is 19 residues long. The J segment lost 4 bases and the V segment lost 4 bases, leaving 13 bases of the junction unmatched. The CDR3 reads CASSPPVGTSGGTADTQYF. DNA of the CDR3: TGTGCCAGCAGCCCCCCCGTCGGGACTAGCGGGGGGACCGCAGATACGCAGTATTTT.

This clonotype was detected ten times or more. V gene TRBV9 combines with J gene TRBJ2-1; TRBD2 agrees at 13 bases. V lost 0 bases to trimming and J lost 9 bases; unmatched junction nucleotides: 15. Per the germline V gene, CDR1 is SGDLS and CDR2 is YYNGEE. This CDR3 is built from 19 residues. The CDR3 bases are TGTGCCAGCAGCGTAGAGCAGGGAACTAGCGGGGGGGCCGTCGTTGAGCAGTTCTTC. Its protein is CASSVEQGTSGGAVVEQFF.

In its sample, this clonotype was seen many times. This chain joins TRBV9 and TRBJ2-5; TRBD2 aligns across 7 bases. Germline assignment: CDR1 SGDLS and CDR2 YYNGEE. Trimming took 7 bases from V and 3 from J; bases not matched to a gene: 0. This CDR3 comprises 11 residues. CDR3 sequence (DNA): TGTGCCAGCGGGAGGGAAGAGACCCAGTACTTC. Residues: CASGREETQYF.

The table lists this clonotype with many counts. The chain joins TRBV9 to TRBJ2-3; 7 nucleotides match TRBD2. Germline values: CDR1 SGDLS, CDR2 YYNGEE. CDR3 length: 15 residues. V was pared by 1 base and J by 2 bases, with 4 bases of the junction left unmatched. The DNA for the CDR3 is TGTGCCAGCAGCGTAACTAGCGCCCACACAGATACGCAGTATTTT. Translating it yields CASSVTSAHTDTQYF.

This clonotype counts as medium-sized. J is TRBJ2-1 and V is TRBV9; 8 bases match TRBD2. The CDR3 sequence is 14 residues long. V lost 3 bases and J lost 6; bases outside the gene matches: 5. Germline V gene lookup returns CDR1 SGDLS and CDR2 YYNGEE. The CDR3: CASSAPGTSNEQFF. Written as DNA, the CDR3 is TGTGCCAGCAGCGCCCCCGGGACTAGCAATGAGCAGTTCTTC.

The table lists this clonotype with many counts. V and J are TRBV9 and TRBJ2-5, with D perhaps matching TRBD1 (6 bases). Germline CDR1 is SGDLS and CDR2 is YYNGEE. The CDR3 totals 14 residues. The V end lost 0 bases, the J end lost 3 bases, and 9 bases lay between the germline ends. The CDR3 region has the DNA TGTGCCAGCAGCGTAGGGACAGTTAAAGAGACCCAGTACTTC. Translating it yields CASSVGTVKETQYF.

There are many counts of this clonotype. V and J are TRBV9 and TRBJ1-2; a weak D match, TRBD1 (5 bases). The V gene's germline CDR1 is SGDLS and CDR2 YYNGEE. CDR3 length: 16 residues. V shed 3 bases and J shed 5 bases, with 20 bases lying between them. The CDR3 DNA reads as TGTGCCAGCAGCGCGTCCGGCAGGGTAACTCCATATGGCTACACCTTC. Amino acid sequence: CASSASGRVTPYGYTF.

This clonotype was picked up many times. The chain employs TRBV9 and TRBJ2-5, with D perhaps TRBD2 (5 bases). This CDR3 region has 14 residues. Germline V gene lookup returns CDR1 SGDLS and CDR2 YYNGEE. Trimming removed 4 bases at V and 3 bases at J, with 13 bases between. This chain's CDR3 is CASSTEGWEETQYF. CDR3 DNA sequence: TGTGCCAGCAGCACAGAGGGATGGGAAGAGACCCAGTACTTC.